Listed below are T cell receptor beta chains from one sample, sequenced in a study of OX40 agonist ivuxolimab in advanced cancers. Sequencing used immunoSEQ multiplex PCR; TCRdb keeps in-frame clones, though not all of them. The data hold some 70,000 clones, with about 92% observed a single time. Material: CD4+ or CD8+ T cells sorted from blood, obtained in a trial of the OX40 agonist ivuxolimab. The source is an adult with an advanced solid tumor such as melanoma, head and neck, liver or kidney cancer. The CDR3 runs from the conserved cysteine through the conserved F or W. D genes are given only for firm matches.

j_gene | v_gene | d_gene | CDR3aa
TRBJ1-1 | TRBV6-7 | TRBD1 | CASNRGMAFF
TRBJ2-1 | TRBV5-1 | TRBD1 | CASSLVPGQGLNEQFF
TRBJ2-7 | TRBV6-5 | - | CASMKDNSYEQYF
TRBJ1-6 | TRBV7-2 | - | CASMGSGVYNSPLHF
TRBJ2-5 | TRBV19 | TRBD2 | CASSIGGSGETQYF
TRBJ1-6 | TRBV5-4 | TRBD1 | CASSSDRVSPLHF
TRBJ1-2 | TRBV5-1 | - | CASTGISGSYGYTF
TRBJ1-1 | TRBV19 | - | CASSIFTGSEAFF
TRBJ2-7 | TRBV5-8 | - | CASSLGGLTYEQYF
TRBJ1-3 | TRBV5-1 | - | CASSLAGVGNTIYF
TRBJ2-1 | TRBV20-1 | - | CSARPINEQFF
TRBJ1-4 | TRBV6-1 | TRBD1 | CASEGGSNEKLFF
TRBJ2-7 | TRBV4-2 | TRBD2 | CASSPSETSGEQYF
TRBJ1-2 | TRBV21-1 | - | CASSKLNPGGLPSNYGYTF
TRBJ1-1 | TRBV6-5 | - | CASSSGSGNTEAFF
TRBJ1-3 | TRBV2 | TRBD1 | CASRREQGGSGNTIYF
TRBJ1-6 | TRBV5-1 | TRBD1 | CASSRGQGRDSPLHF
TRBJ2-1 | TRBV5-6 | - | CASSFGREQFF
TRBJ2-3 | TRBV18 | TRBD2 | CASSNGRGFTDTQYF
TRBJ2-7 | TRBV6-5 | TRBD1 | CASSYRQGAPYEQYF
TRBJ1-6 | TRBV27 | - | CASRATVQGNSPLHF
TRBJ1-1 | TRBV4-1 | - | CASSGVTGVGAFF
TRBJ2-3 | TRBV11-2 | - | CASSLDRFGTDTQYF
TRBJ1-4 | TRBV7-2 | - | CASSLGTAATNEKLFF
TRBJ1-1 | TRBV5-5 | TRBD1 | CASSLWDRQGFGAFF
TRBJ1-2 | TRBV19 | - | CASSRRADANYGYTF
TRBJ1-4 | TRBV4-1 | TRBD1 | CASSQAGTGSEKLFF
TRBJ1-1 | TRBV6-5 | TRBD1 | CASSYSRGRNTEAFF
TRBJ2-5 | TRBV7-7 | TRBD2 | CAGSALSSGGRETQYF
TRBJ2-3 | TRBV5-1 | TRBD2 | CASSLFGTRRDTQYF
TRBJ1-4 | TRBV4-1 | TRBD1 | CASSRAGQGNEKLFF
TRBJ2-1 | TRBV7-2 | TRBD2 | CASSLSSGGANEQFF
TRBJ2-1 | TRBV19 | - | CASSAYNEQFF
TRBJ1-1 | TRBV9 | - | CASSVGPMNTEAFF
TRBJ2-5 | TRBV4-1 | - | CASSQVVRGHQETQYF
TRBJ1-1 | TRBV4-1 | - | CASSQTQGFTEAFF
TRBJ1-1 | TRBV27 | - | CASSLREGGNTEAFF
TRBJ1-1 | TRBV5-1 | - | CASSTSGTNPAEAFF
TRBJ2-7 | TRBV10-3 | TRBD1 | CAISDQTGTYEQYF
TRBJ1-2 | TRBV7-2 | - | CASSLGGVGARRGYTF
TRBJ1-2 | TRBV5-1 | TRBD1 | CASSSDRGQDGYTF
TRBJ1-6 | TRBV21-1 | - | CASSKVDPTKTLGAVDSPLHF
TRBJ2-7 | TRBV4-1 | - | CASSQVTSTYEQYF
TRBJ2-2 | TRBV7-9 | - | CASSAPRGGRGSTGELFF
TRBJ1-5 | TRBV19 | - | CASNQDSHSNQPQHF
TRBJ1-1 | TRBV5-1 | - | CASSTSPTEAFF
TRBJ2-5 | TRBV30 | - | CAWSVQKETQYF